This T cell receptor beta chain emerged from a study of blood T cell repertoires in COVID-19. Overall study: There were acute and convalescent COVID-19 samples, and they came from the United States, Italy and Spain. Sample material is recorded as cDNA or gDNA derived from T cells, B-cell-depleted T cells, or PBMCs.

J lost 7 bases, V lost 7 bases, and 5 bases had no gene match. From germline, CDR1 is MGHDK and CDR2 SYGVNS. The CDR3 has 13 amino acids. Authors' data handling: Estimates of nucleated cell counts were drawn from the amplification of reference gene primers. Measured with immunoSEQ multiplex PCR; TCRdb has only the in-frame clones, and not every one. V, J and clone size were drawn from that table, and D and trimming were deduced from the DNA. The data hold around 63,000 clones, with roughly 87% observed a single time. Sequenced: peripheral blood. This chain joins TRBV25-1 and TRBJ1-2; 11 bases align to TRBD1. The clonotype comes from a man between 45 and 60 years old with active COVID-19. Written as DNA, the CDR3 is TGTGCCAGCAAACGGACAGGGGGCTTTGGCTACACCTTC. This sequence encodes CASKRTGGFGYTF.